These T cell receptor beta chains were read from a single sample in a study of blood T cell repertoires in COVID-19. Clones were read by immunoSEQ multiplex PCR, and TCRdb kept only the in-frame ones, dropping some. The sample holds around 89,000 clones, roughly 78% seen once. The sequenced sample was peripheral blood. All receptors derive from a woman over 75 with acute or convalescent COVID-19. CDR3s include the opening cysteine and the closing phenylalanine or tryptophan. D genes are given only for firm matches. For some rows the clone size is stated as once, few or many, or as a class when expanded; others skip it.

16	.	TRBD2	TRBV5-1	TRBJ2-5	CASSSGTRGSQETQYF	TGCGCCAGCAGCTCCGGGACTAGAGGGTCCCAAGAGACCCAGTACTTC
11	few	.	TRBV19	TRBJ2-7	CASRSRNEQYF	TGTGCCAGTAGGTCTAGGAACGAGCAGTACTTC
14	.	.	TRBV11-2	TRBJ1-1	CASSLYLTGTEAFF	TGTGCCAGCAGCTTGTACCTGACAGGCACTGAAGCTTTCTTT
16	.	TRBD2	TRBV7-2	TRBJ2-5	CASSRSGTSGGETQYF	TGTGCCAGCAGCAGATCCGGGACTAGCGGGGGAGAGACCCAGTACTTC
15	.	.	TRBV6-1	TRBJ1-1	CASSEFGSADTEAFF	TGTGCCAGCAGTGAATTCGGGTCTGCGGACACTGAAGCTTTCTTT
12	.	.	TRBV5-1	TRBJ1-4	CASSLNREKLFF	TGCGCCAGCAGCTTGAATCGTGAAAAACTGTTTTTT
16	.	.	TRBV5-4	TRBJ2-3	CASSRQVGLSADTQYF	TGTGCCAGCAGCCGACAGGTGGGGCTTTCAGCAGATACGCAGTATTTT
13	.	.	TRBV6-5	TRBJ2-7	CASSRQGPLGQYF	TGTGCCAGCAGTCGTCAGGGCCCCCTAGGGCAGTACTTC
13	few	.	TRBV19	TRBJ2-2	CASGGHMTGELFF	TGTGCCAGTGGTGGCCATATGACCGGGGAGCTGTTTTTT
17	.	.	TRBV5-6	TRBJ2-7	CASSLGMVAGASYEQYF	TGTGCCAGCAGCTTGGGTATGGTGGCGGGGGCCTCCTACGAGCAGTACTTC
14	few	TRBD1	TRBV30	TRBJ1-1	CAWRTQGDGTEAFF	TGTGCCTGGAGGACCCAGGGGGACGGCACTGAAGCTTTCTTT
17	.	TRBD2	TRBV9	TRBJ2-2	CASSVGTSGSNTGELFF	TGTGCCAGCAGCGTGGGGACTAGCGGTTCGAACACCGGGGAGCTGTTTTTT
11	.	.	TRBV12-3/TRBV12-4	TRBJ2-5	CASSSQETQYF	TGTGCCAGCAGTTCTCAAGAGACCCAGTACTTC
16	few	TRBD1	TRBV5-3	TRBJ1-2	CARSLLQGAVNYGYTF	TGTGCCAGAAGCTTACTACAGGGGGCGGTTAACTATGGCTACACCTTC
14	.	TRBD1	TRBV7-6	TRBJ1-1	CASSLDRANTEAFF	TGTGCCAGCAGCCTGGACAGGGCGAACACTGAAGCTTTCTTT
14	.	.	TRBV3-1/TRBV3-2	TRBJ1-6	CASSQGLTNSPLHF	TGTGCCAGCAGTCAAGGACTTACGAATTCACCCCTCCACTTT
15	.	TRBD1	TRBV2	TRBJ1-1	CASSRQGVLNTEAFF	TGTGCCAGCAGCAGACAGGGGGTCCTGAACACTGAAGCTTTCTTT
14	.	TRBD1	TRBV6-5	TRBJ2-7	CASTRTGRSYEQYF	TGTGCCAGCACCCGGACAGGGAGATCCTACGAGCAGTACTTC
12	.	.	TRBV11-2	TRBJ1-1	CASSWGGAEAFF	TGTGCCAGCAGCTGGGGAGGGGCTGAAGCTTTCTTT
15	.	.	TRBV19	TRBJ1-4	CASSRRVTTNEKLFF	TGTGCCAGTAGTAGACGGGTCACAACTAATGAAAAACTGTTTTTT
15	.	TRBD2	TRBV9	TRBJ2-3	CACSRSGGAGDTQYF	TGTGCCTGCTCCCGTAGCGGGGGGGCGGGAGATACGCAGTATTTT
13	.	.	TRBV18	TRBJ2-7	CASSPWAPEEQYF	TGTGCCAGCTCACCATGGGCGCCGGAAGAGCAGTACTTC
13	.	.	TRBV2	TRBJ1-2	CASSAWQGYGYTF	TGTGCCAGCAGTGCCTGGCAGGGCTATGGCTACACCTTC
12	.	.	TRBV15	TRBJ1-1	CATSRAGTEAFF	TGTGCCACCAGCAGAGCAGGGACTGAAGCTTTCTTT
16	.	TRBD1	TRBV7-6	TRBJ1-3	CASSLGTGFSGNTIYF	TGTGCCAGCAGCTTAGGGACAGGGTTCTCTGGAAACACCATATATTTT
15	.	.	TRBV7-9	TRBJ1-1	CASRPPAGIGTEAFF	TGTGCCAGCAGACCCCCGGCCGGGATAGGCACTGAAGCTTTCTTT
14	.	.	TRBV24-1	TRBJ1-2	CATSVHITRYGYTF	TGTGCCACCAGTGTCCACATCACCCGATATGGCTACACCTTC
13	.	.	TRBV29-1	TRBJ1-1	CSVDYTVNTEAFF	TGCAGCGTTGACTACACAGTTAACACTGAAGCTTTCTTT
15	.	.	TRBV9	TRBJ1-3	CASSVQDGGGNTIYF	TGTGCCAGCAGCGTCCAGGACGGGGGAGGAAACACCATATATTTT
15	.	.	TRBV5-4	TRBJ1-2	CASSRAGVGSYGYTF	TGTGCCAGCAGCCGGGCGGGAGTCGGTAGCTATGGCTACACCTTC
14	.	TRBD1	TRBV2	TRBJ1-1	CASSTYRGGTEAFF	TGTGCCAGCAGTACGTACAGGGGAGGAACTGAAGCTTTCTTT
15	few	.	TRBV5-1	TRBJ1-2	CASRESGTDSYGYTF	TGCGCCAGCAGAGAATCCGGAACGGACAGCTATGGCTACACCTTC
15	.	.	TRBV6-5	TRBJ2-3	CASSYSGTSTDTQYF	TGTGCCAGCAGTTACTCCGGGACAAGCACAGATACGCAGTATTTT
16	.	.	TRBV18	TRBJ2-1	CASSPPAGRTYNEQFF	TGTGCCAGCTCACCGCCTGCAGGGCGTACCTACAATGAGCAGTTCTTC
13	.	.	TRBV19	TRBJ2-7	CASSDRARGEQYF	TGTGCCAGTTCTGACAGGGCCCGGGGGGAGCAGTACTTC
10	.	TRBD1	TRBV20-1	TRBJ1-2	CITGTGVYTF	TGCATTACCGGGACAGGGGTCTACACCTTC
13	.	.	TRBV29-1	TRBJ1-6	CSVMDRSNSPLHF	TGCAGCGTGATGGACAGATCAAATTCACCCCTCCACTTT
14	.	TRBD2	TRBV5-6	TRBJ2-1	CASSLALAVGEQFF	TGTGCCAGCAGCCTAGCCCTAGCGGTAGGTGAGCAGTTCTTC
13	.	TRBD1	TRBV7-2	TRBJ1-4	CASSPGQVEKLFF	TGTGCCAGCAGCCCTGGACAGGTTGAAAAACTGTTTTTT
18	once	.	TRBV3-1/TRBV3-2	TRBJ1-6	CASSQDRARGPYNSPLHF	TGTGCCAGCAGCCAAGATAGGGCCAGGGGACCCTATAATTCACCCCTCCACTTT
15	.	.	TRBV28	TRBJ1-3	CASISTGNSGNTIYF	TGTGCCAGCATTAGTACAGGAAACTCTGGAAACACCATATATTTT
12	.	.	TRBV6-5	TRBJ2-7	CAGGDRIYEQYF	TGTGCCGGGGGGGACAGGATCTACGAGCAGTACTTC
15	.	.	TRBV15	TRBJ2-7	CATSADPGDSYEQYF	TGTGCCACCAGCGCCGACCCCGGGGACTCCTACGAGCAGTACTTC
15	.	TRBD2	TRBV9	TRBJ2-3	CASSVEGGGGDTQYF	TGTGCCAGCAGCGTAGAGGGCGGGGGGGGAGATACGCAGTATTTT
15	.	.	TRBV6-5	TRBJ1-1	CASNQQGRGNTEAFF	TGTGCCAGCAACCAACAGGGTAGGGGGAACACTGAAGCTTTCTTT
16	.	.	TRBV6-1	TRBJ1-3	CASSEVGAKAGNTIYF	TGTGCCAGCAGTGAAGTAGGGGCCAAGGCTGGAAACACCATATATTTT
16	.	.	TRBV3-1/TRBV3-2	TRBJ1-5	CASSQVRGVSNQPQHF	TGTGCCAGCAGCCAAGTTCGGGGTGTGAGCAATCAGCCCCAGCATTTT
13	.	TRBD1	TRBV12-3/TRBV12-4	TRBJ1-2	CASSLGGGSGYTF	TGTGCCAGCAGTTTAGGAGGGGGCTCTGGCTACACCTTC